The 30 T cell receptor beta chains presented below share a single source sample, sequenced in a study of blood T cell repertoires in COVID-19. The protocol was immunoSEQ multiplex PCR, while the TCRdb copy is restricted to in-frame clones and leaves out a portion. This table has about 410,000 clones, roughly 90% appearing once. Sequencing input: PBMCs or T cells enriched from blood (not recorded which). The receptors come from a woman younger than 45 who had recovered from COVID-19.

The chain recombines TRBV27 with TRBJ2-1; TRBD2 matches at 8 bases. Germline loops: CDR1 MNHEY, CDR2 SMNVEV (reference sequence). Trimming removed 4 bases from V and 7 bases from J; junction bases left unmatched: 3. CDR3 size: 13 residues. In DNA, the CDR3 is TGTGCCAGCAGTTCGGGGGGGGGTAATGAGCAGTTCTTC. Translated, it gives CASSSGGGNEQFF.

The chain uses TRBV7-3 and TRBJ2-6; D is undetermined. This CDR3 contains 16 residues. CDR1 and CDR2 (germline): SGHTA, FQGTGA. The ends were cut back, 5 bases at V and 0 bases at J, with 11 bases in the middle. CDR3 residues: CASSPFIASGANVLTF. The CDR3 nucleotides are TGTGCCAGCAGCCCCTTCATAGCCTCTGGGGCCAACGTCCTGACTTTC. The full variable domain, rest sourced from reference TRBV7-3 and TRBJ2-6, is GAGVSQTPSNKVTEKGKYVELRCDPISGHTALYWYRQSLGQGPEFLIYFQGTGAADDSGLPNDRFFAVRPEGSVSTLKIQRTERGDSAVYLCASSPFIASGANVLTFGAGSRLTVL.

The chain employs TRBV9 and TRBJ2-1, with 11 bases matching TRBD2. Germline CDR1 is SGDLS and CDR2 is YYNGEE. CDR3 size: 16 residues. V was pared by 0 bases and J by 9 bases, with 8 bases of the junction left unmatched. As DNA, the CDR3 is TGTGCCAGCAGCGTAGCTCTTAGCGGGGGGGTTATTGAGCAGTTCTTC. Protein product: CASSVALSGGVIEQFF.

V is TRBV28 and J is TRBJ1-6, with 9 nucleotides matching TRBD1. The V segment lost 4 bases and the J segment 6 bases; nucleotides outside the gene matches: 7. The germline V gene encodes CDR1 MDHEN and CDR2 SYDVKM. The CDR3 length is 16 residues. The CDR3 region is CASSSPGQGINSPLHF. As DNA, the CDR3 is TGTGCCAGCAGTTCGCCGGGACAGGGTATTAATTCACCCCTCCACTTT.

V gene TRBV5-1 combines with J gene TRBJ2-3; 7 nucleotides line up with TRBD2. The CDR3 runs to 17 residues. Germline CDR1 is SGHRS and CDR2 is YFSETQ. V lost 4 bases, J lost 3 bases, and 14 bases stayed unmatched. The DNA for the CDR3 is TGCGCCAGCAGCCCCTCTTCCACGGGGGGTATTACAGATACGCAGTATTTT. It specifies CASSPSSTGGITDTQYF.

This chain uses TRBV2 with TRBJ1-2; D might be TRBD1 (6 bases). Trimming left V 9 bases short and J 2 bases short, with 10 bases between. Germline V gene sequence: CDR1 SNHLY, CDR2 FYNNEI. This CDR3 has 12 residues. CDR3 protein: CASRQENYGYTF. CDR3 coding DNA: TGTGCCAGTAGACAGGAGAACTATGGCTACACCTTC.

V usage is TRBV2 and J usage is TRBJ1-2; 10 bases line up with TRBD1. The CDR3 length is 14 residues. J lost 4 bases, V lost 4 bases, and 3 bases had no gene match. Germline V gene data show CDR1 as SNHLY and CDR2 as FYNNEI. In DNA form, the CDR3 reads TGTGCCAGCAGTGGGGACAGGGGTATCTATGGCTACACCTTC. Protein sequence: CASSGDRGIYGYTF.

V is TRBV28 and J is TRBJ1-2; 7 bases line up with TRBD1. CDR3 length: 15 residues. Per germline, CDR1 MDHEN and CDR2 SYDVKM. V shed 4 bases, J shed 4 bases, and the junction held 9 bases outside the gene matches. The CDR3: CASSSLQGVRYGYTF. In DNA form, the CDR3 reads TGTGCCAGCAGTTCCCTCCAGGGGGTTCGCTATGGCTACACCTTC.

The gene calls are TRBV19 and TRBJ1-5; the D is unclear. CDR1 and CDR2 from the germline V gene are LNHDA and SQIVND (reference sequence). V was clipped by 3 bases and J by 0 bases, with 12 bases between them. This CDR3 is built from 16 residues. Here the CDR3 reads CASSIKAGHSNQPQHF. The CDR3 bases are TGTGCCAGTAGTATTAAGGCAGGTCATAGCAATCAGCCCCAGCATTTT.

The chain recombines TRBV9 with TRBJ1-3; D unresolved. Germline CDR1 SGDLS, CDR2 YYNGEE. This CDR3 spans 13 amino acids. Trimming stripped 3 bases from V and 0 bases from J, with 4 bases between. CDR3 loop: CASSALSGNTIYF. The CDR3 DNA reads as TGTGCCAGCAGCGCCCTCTCTGGAAACACCATATATTTT.

This clone was counted between two and nine times. This rearrangement joins TRBV7-6 to TRBJ1-5; D call uncertain. CDR1 and CDR2 (germline): SGHVS, FNYEAQ. CDR3 size: 15 residues. The germline V and J ends were trimmed by 2 bases and 9 bases, with 17 bases remaining between them. CDR3 sequence reads: CASSLSPDRGRPQHF. CDR3 nucleotides: TGTGCCAGCAGCTTAAGCCCGGACCGCGGGCGGCCCCAGCATTTT.

Worth noting for this clone: Other DNA sequences in the same sample also yield this CDR3. This sequence joins TRBV11-3 and TRBJ2-1; D is perhaps TRBD2 (5 bases). The germline gives CDR1 SGHNT, CDR2 YENEEA. The V end lost 0 bases, the J end lost 1 base, and 7 bases lay between the germline ends. This CDR3 contains 15 residues. In DNA, the CDR3 is TGTGCCAGCAGCTTAGATGGGAGTTCCTACAATGAGCAGTTCTTC. Protein sequence: CASSLDGSSYNEQFF.

This chain connects TRBV6-1 to TRBJ1-1, with a tentative D call TRBD1 (6 bases). V gave up 2 bases and J gave up 4 bases, with 14 bases separating them. Germline lookup yields CDR1 MNHNS and CDR2 SASEGT. The CDR3 runs to 15 residues. In DNA form, the CDR3 reads TGTGCCAGCAGTGAAATTTGGGGGGGCGGCACTGAAGCTTTCTTT. This codes for CASSEIWGGGTEAFF.

The genes are TRBV3-1 (or the pseudogene TRBV3-2) and TRBJ1-4; TRBD1 is a possible D gene (5 bases). The CDR3 is made up of 14 amino acids. Trimming took off 1 base at V and 8 bases at J, with 11 bases between the two ends. From germline, CDR1 is LGHDT and CDR2 YNNKEL (reference sequence). The CDR3, as DNA: TGTGCCAGCAGCCAAGCACAGGTAGTAGAAAAACTGTTTTTT. Residues: CASSQAQVVEKLFF.

This clone was seen only a few times. Other nucleotide sequences from this sample produce the same CDR3. This chain joins TRBV2 and TRBJ2-7; possible D gene TRBD2, 5 bases. This CDR3 has 14 residues. The germline gives CDR1 SNHLY, CDR2 FYNNEI. V was shortened by 6 bases and J by 0 bases, with 12 bases between the two germline ends. CDR3 DNA sequence: TGTGCCAGCAGGCGGGCGGAGATCTCCTACGAGCAGTACTTC. Its translation is CASRRAEISYEQYF.

This clone has more than one count but fewer than ten. The rearrangement uses TRBV9 and TRBJ1-2; tentatively, D is TRBD1 (5 bases). The CDR3 totals 12 residues. Germline-derived CDR1 and CDR2 are SGDLS and YYNGEE. The V gene lost 5 bases and the J gene lost 8 bases, with 13 bases spanning the gap. CDR3 sequence: CASREGIGGYTF. CDR3 coding DNA: TGTGCCAGCAGGGAGGGGATAGGAGGCTACACCTTC.

The chain is built from TRBV7-3 and TRBJ2-2; 11 nucleotides match TRBD1. The CDR3 loop spans 17 amino acids. Germline loops: CDR1 SGHTA, CDR2 FQGTGA. The V segment lost 2 bases and the J segment 2 bases; nucleotides outside the gene matches: 4. The CDR3 DNA follows: TGTGCCAGCAGCTTATGGACAGGGGGCGGAAACACCGGGGAGCTGTTTTTT. The encoded protein is CASSLWTGGGNTGELFF.

The genes are TRBV5-4 and TRBJ1-4; 7 nucleotides agree with TRBD1. The V segment lost 4 bases and the J segment 4 bases; nucleotides outside the gene matches: 7. The germline V gene encodes CDR1 SGHNT and CDR2 YYREEE (reference sequence). The CDR3 runs 15 residues. CDR3 region: CASSARDSHNEKLFF. In DNA form, the CDR3 reads TGTGCCAGCAGCGCCCGGGACAGCCATAATGAAAAACTGTTTTTT.

The genes are TRBV4-1 and TRBJ1-4, with D maybe TRBD1 (6 bases). The CDR3 has 16 amino acids. With 1 base removed from V and 2 bases from J, the gap between germline ends came to 11 bases. The germline gives CDR1 MGHRA, CDR2 YSYEKL. The chain's CDR3 is CASSQVKGDTNEKLFF. The CDR3 DNA follows: TGCGCCAGCAGCCAAGTAAAGGGGGACACTAATGAAAAACTGTTTTTT.

V usage is TRBV27 and J usage is TRBJ2-1; a possible D gene is TRBD1 (6 bases). Trimming left V 10 bases short and J 4 bases short, with 17 bases between. The germline gives CDR1 MNHEY, CDR2 SMNVEV (reference sequence). The CDR3 length is 14 residues. The CDR3 DNA reads TGTGCCACCAGACAAGGACAGCCTTACAATGAGCAGTTCTTC. Translated: CATRQGQPYNEQFF.

The rearrangement uses TRBV28 and TRBJ1-4, with no clear D. CDR1 MDHEN and CDR2 SYDVKM come from the germline V gene. This CDR3 is 15 amino acids long. V shed 5 bases and J shed 0 bases, with 10 bases lying between them. CDR3 nucleotides: TGTGCCAGCAGTCCCCGCGAATCAACTAATGAAAAACTGTTTTTT. It is translated as CASSPRESTNEKLFF.

The rearrangement links TRBV7-2 to TRBJ1-5; D is perhaps TRBD1 (5 bases). Per the germline V gene, CDR1 is SGHTA and CDR2 is FQGNSA. Deletions cut 5 bases from V and 0 bases from J, with 11 bases between. The CDR3 totals 15 residues. Here the CDR3 reads CASSPGTRSNQPQHF. In DNA form, the CDR3 reads TGTGCCAGCAGCCCCGGGACTCGTAGCAATCAGCCCCAGCATTTT.

This chain uses TRBV14 with TRBJ1-4; TRBD1 might be the D (5 bases). The CDR3 consists of 17 residues. Trimming took off 4 bases at V and 7 bases at J, with 22 bases between the two ends. Germline V gene sequence: CDR1 SGHDN, CDR2 FVKESK. DNA for the CDR3: TGTGCCAGCAGCCCCGAGTCTTCTCGAGGGGAGGGTGAAAAACTGTTTTTT. Translation: CASSPESSRGEGEKLFF. The variable domain in full, completed from reference TRBV14 and TRBJ1-4, reads EAGVTQFPSHSVIEKGQTVTLRCDPISGHDNLYWYRRVMGKEIKFLLHFVKESKQDESGMPNNRFLAERTGGTYSTLKVQPAELEDSGVYFCASSPESSRGEGEKLFFGSGTQLSVL.

Only a few counts were recorded for this clone. This chain connects TRBV27 to TRBJ1-3; D possibly corresponds to TRBD1 (5 bases). Germline V lookup: CDR1 MNHEY, CDR2 SMNVEV (reference sequence). Trimming took off 7 bases at V and 1 base at J, with 5 bases between the two ends. The CDR3 totals 12 residues. CDR3 DNA sequence: TGTGCCAGCAAGGGGTCTGGAAACACCATATATTTT. Encoded protein: CASKGSGNTIYF.

The chain has TRBV12-3 or TRBV12-4 and TRBJ2-1, with D possibly matching TRBD2 (5 bases). V was trimmed by 6 bases and J by 6 bases, leaving 12 bases between them. There are 13 residues in the CDR3. CDR3 nucleotides: TGTGCCAGCAGCGAGGGCGGTTTCAATGAGCAGTTCTTC. Translated: CASSEGGFNEQFF.

This sequence joins TRBV6-6 and TRBJ2-1; the match to TRBD2 covers 7 bases. The CDR3 sequence is 18 residues long. V was pared by 5 bases and J by 0 bases, with 13 bases of the junction left unmatched. From germline, CDR1 is MNHNY and CDR2 SVGAGI (reference sequence). The chain's CDR3 is CASSPPGLLSSSYNEQFF. CDR3 bases: TGTGCCAGCAGTCCCCCGGGACTACTCTCGAGCTCCTACAATGAGCAGTTCTTC.

The rearrangement joins TRBV20-1 to TRBJ2-2; unclear D gene. This CDR3 has 16 amino acids. The V and J ends lost 3 bases and 6 bases respectively, with 20 bases between them. Per the germline V gene, CDR1 is DFQATT and CDR2 is SNEGSKA (reference sequence). The CDR3 here is CSASPAQPVAPGELFF. Here the CDR3 DNA reads TGCAGTGCTAGTCCAGCACAACCTGTAGCCCCCGGGGAGCTGTTTTTT.

The chain couples TRBV24-1 to TRBJ2-3; D is possibly TRBD2 (5 bases). The CDR3 has 16 residues. V was pared by 3 bases and J by 0 bases, with 12 bases between. Germline V gene data show CDR1 as KGHDR and CDR2 as SFDVKD. CDR3 DNA: TGTGCCACCAGTGATCCCAGGACTGGTAGCACAGATACGCAGTATTTT. Amino acid sequence: CATSDPRTGSTDTQYF.

This chain joins TRBV7-3 and TRBJ2-1; tentatively, D is TRBD2 (6 bases). Trimming shortened V by 0 bases and J by 0 bases, and 9 bases separated the two germline ends. The germline gives CDR1 SGHTA, CDR2 FQGTGA. The CDR3 extends over 16 amino acids. CDR3 coding DNA: TGTGCCAGCAGCTTAACTAGCGGTACCTCCTACAATGAGCAGTTCTTC. Translating it yields CASSLTSGTSYNEQFF.

The genes are TRBV27 and TRBJ1-5, with 9 bases fitting TRBD1. V was pared by 6 bases and J by 4 bases, with 7 bases of the junction left unmatched. The CDR3 has 15 residues. Germline V lookup: CDR1 MNHEY, CDR2 SMNVEV (reference sequence). Written as DNA, the CDR3 is TGTGCCAGCAGCCGAACCGGGACAGGGAATCAGCCCCAGCATTTT. As protein: CASSRTGTGNQPQHF.